The next 25 T cell receptor beta chains were all read from a single sample in a study of CD8 T cells in Susac syndrome. An input of roughly 0.45 to 1 ug of RNA was subjected to reverse transcription using random hexamers. One entry per CDR3 protein, called by TCRdb with MiXCR from the immunoSEQ multiplex PCR reads. The sample contains about 140,000 distinct CDR3 sequences, about 95% of which appear only once. The sample comprised CD4+ T cells from PBMCs. The receptors stem from a human donor with multiple sclerosis.

The rearrangement links TRBV4-3 to TRBJ2-7; D is perhaps TRBD2 (7 bases). Germline V gene data show CDR1 as LGHNA and CDR2 as YSLEER. This CDR3 spans 15 amino acids. The ends were cut back, 3 bases at V and 2 bases at J, with 14 bases in the middle. The CDR3 sequence: CASSQASGGPYEQYF. CDR3 bases: TGCGCCAGCAGCCAGGCCTCGGGGGGCCCCTACGAGCAGTACTTC.

The chain couples TRBV30 to TRBJ2-1, with 8 bases that match TRBD2. The CDR3 contains 13 residues. From germline, CDR1 is GTSNPN and CDR2 SVGIG (reference sequence). V shed 3 bases and J 6 bases; nucleotides not matched to a gene: 4. CDR3 region: CAWRGGGPNEQFF. The CDR3 DNA is TGTGCCTGGAGGGGCGGGGGGCCCAATGAGCAGTTCTTC.

V gene TRBV25-1 combines with J gene TRBJ2-7, with TRBD1 identical over 9 bases. CDR3 length equals 14 residues. Looked up from germline, CDR1 is MGHDK and CDR2 is SYGVNS. V was pared by 6 bases and J by 2 bases, with 5 bases of the junction left unmatched. The CDR3 DNA follows: TGTGCCAGCAGGAGGGGACAGGGAACCTACGAGCAGTACTTC. Translating gives CASRRGQGTYEQYF.

This clonotype came up a few times. The V call is TRBV6-5, the J call TRBJ2-4; D remains ambiguous. V lost 5 bases and J lost 1, with 9 bases in between. Germline V gene sequence: CDR1 MNHEY, CDR2 SVGAGI. The CDR3 runs to 14 residues. In DNA, the CDR3 is TGTGCCAGCAGTGTTAGCCTCGCCAAAAACATTCAGTACTTC. Protein: CASSVSLAKNIQYF.

This clonotype appeared a single time. The V gene is TRBV3-1, the J gene TRBJ2-5; D is uncertain. The germline V and J ends were trimmed by 2 bases and 5 bases, with 12 bases remaining between them. From germline, CDR1 is LGHDT and CDR2 YNNKEL (reference sequence). The CDR3 contains 14 residues. CDR3 coding DNA: TGTGCCAGCAGCCAACCCTTCGGAGAGGAGACCCAGTACTTC. Its translation: CASSQPFGEETQYF.

This rearrangement joins TRBV3-1 to TRBJ1-2, with 8 bases identical to TRBD1. The trim removed 3 bases at V and 3 bases at J, leaving 6 bases unmatched. There are 15 residues in the CDR3. CDR1 is LGHDT, CDR2 YNNKEL, per germline (reference sequence). The CDR3 DNA is TGTGCCAGCAGCCACCTTGGACAGGGAGACTATGGCTACACCTTC. This translates into CASSHLGQGDYGYTF.

The chain employs TRBV3-1 and TRBJ1-4; TRBD1 agrees at 9 bases. The CDR3 totals 15 residues. After removal of 4 bases from V and 7 bases from J, the junction contained 7 bases not matched to a gene. CDR1 is LGHDT and CDR2 is YNNKEL in the germline V gene (reference sequence). CDR3 coding DNA: TGTGCCAGCAGCCGCGATACAGGGGGCCGTGAAAAACTGTTTTTT. This gives the protein CASSRDTGGREKLFF.

The chain is built from TRBV9 and TRBJ1-5, with TRBD1 as a possible D gene (5 bases). The CDR3 is 15 residues long. The ends were cut back, 0 bases at V and 1 base at J, with 8 bases in the middle. CDR1 and CDR2 (germline): SGDLS, YYNGEE. The CDR3 loop reads CASSVAGTSNQPQHF. CDR3 nucleotide sequence: TGTGCCAGCAGCGTAGCAGGGACGAGCAATCAGCCCCAGCATTTT.

The V call is TRBV7-8, the J call TRBJ2-1; 9 nucleotides align to TRBD2. The ends lost 5 bases at V and 0 bases at J; junction bases unmatched: 2. This CDR3 region has 15 residues. Per germline, CDR1 SGHVS and CDR2 FQNEAQ. CDR3 protein: CASSLSGSSYNEQFF. In DNA form, the CDR3 reads TGTGCCAGCAGCCTTAGCGGGAGCTCCTACAATGAGCAGTTCTTC.

In this sample, this clonotype turned up once. This chain connects TRBV28 to TRBJ2-1; possibly TRBD2 for D (5 bases). Germline lookup yields CDR1 MDHEN and CDR2 SYDVKM. The CDR3 sequence is 16 residues long. With 4 bases removed from V and 0 bases from J, the gap between germline ends came to 13 bases. The CDR3 protein is CASSYPTAGSYNEQFF. The DNA for the CDR3 is TGTGCCAGCAGTTATCCGACTGCGGGCTCCTACAATGAGCAGTTCTTC.

This chain joins TRBV6-5 and TRBJ2-2; 8 nucleotides align to TRBD2. Trimming cost V 10 bases and J 6 bases; bases outside gene matches: 4. The CDR3 loop spans 12 amino acids. CDR1 MNHEY and CDR2 SVGAGI come from the germline V gene. For the CDR3, the DNA is TGTGCCACCTCACTAGCGGCCGGGGAGCTGTTTTTT. Its protein is CATSLAAGELFF.

The chain joins TRBV30 to TRBJ1-1, with D unresolved. With 0 bases removed from V and 2 bases from J, the gap between germline ends came to 13 bases. The CDR3 has 15 residues. Germline V CDR1 and CDR2: GTSNPN, SVGIG (reference sequence). The CDR3: CAWSVSWAYNTEAFF. CDR3 nucleotides: TGTGCCTGGAGTGTATCCTGGGCCTACAACACTGAAGCTTTCTTT.

V and J are TRBV5-4 and TRBJ2-3; 8 bases map to TRBD1. This CDR3 contains 16 residues. The V gene end was trimmed by 4 bases and the J gene end by 5 bases; junction bases not matched to a gene: 12. Germline CDR1 SGHNT, CDR2 YYREEE (reference sequence). Here the CDR3 reads CASSPGPGQAGDTQYF. The CDR3 DNA sequence: TGTGCCAGCAGCCCGGGACCGGGACAGGCCGGAGATACGCAGTATTTT.

The rearrangement links TRBV20-1 to TRBJ1-5; D not certain. Trimming took off 6 bases at V and 1 base at J, with 10 bases between the two ends. Germline V gene lookup returns CDR1 DFQATT and CDR2 SNEGSKA (reference sequence). The CDR3 contains 13 residues. Written as DNA, the CDR3 is TGCAGTGCCCAGACGGGAAGCAATCAGCCCCAGCATTTT. It codes for CSAQTGSNQPQHF.

The V gene is TRBV20-1, the J gene TRBJ2-4; 9 bases match TRBD1. The CDR3 extends over 14 amino acids. Germline CDR1 DFQATT, CDR2 SNEGSKA (reference sequence). After removal of 5 bases from V and 6 bases from J, the junction contained 8 bases not matched to a gene. DNA of the CDR3: TGCAGTGCTTTTCCGGGACAGGGCAGAAACATTCAGTACTTC. Translated, it gives CSAFPGQGRNIQYF.

V and J are TRBV7-2 and TRBJ2-7, with unresolved D. The CDR3 spans 15 residues. The germline CDR1 and CDR2 sequences are SGHTA and FQGNSA. The V end was cut by 0 bases, the J end by 0 bases, with 9 bases between. The CDR3 DNA is TGTGCCAGCAGCTTAGCCGGTCAGGTCTCCTACGAGCAGTACTTC. Its translation is CASSLAGQVSYEQYF.

The chain carries TRBV28 and TRBJ1-5; 8 bases are shared with TRBD1. J lost 4 bases, V lost 2 bases, and 4 bases had no gene match. The CDR3 covers 15 residues. Germline assignment: CDR1 MDHEN and CDR2 SYDVKM. The chain's CDR3 is CASSLTGGRNQPQHF. The CDR3 DNA follows: TGTGCCAGCAGTTTAACAGGGGGAAGGAATCAGCCCCAGCATTTT. The entire variable domain, with the rest obtained from reference TRBV28 and TRBJ1-5, is as follows: DVKVTQSSRYLVKRTGEKVFLECVQDMDHENMFWYRQDPGLGLRLIYFSYDVKMKEKGDIPEGYSVSREKKERFSLILESASTNQTSMYLCASSLTGGRNQPQHFGDGTRLSIL.

The chain couples TRBV5-1 to TRBJ2-7; D possibly corresponds to TRBD2 (6 bases). Germline V lookup: CDR1 SGHRS, CDR2 YFSETQ. Trimming removed 4 bases from V and 6 bases from J, with 17 bases in between. This CDR3 is 14 amino acids long. The CDR3: CASSQPGSGGEQYF. The DNA of the CDR3 is TGCGCCAGCAGCCAACCCGGTTCCGGGGGCGAGCAGTACTTC.

This clonotype was recorded once. This sequence joins TRBV27 and TRBJ2-7, with TRBD1 identical over 11 bases. V lost 2 bases to trimming and J lost 2 bases; unmatched junction nucleotides: 5. CDR1 and CDR2 from the germline V gene are MNHEY and SMNVEV (reference sequence). The CDR3 covers 16 residues. CDR3 sequence reads: CASSLRRDRGTYEQYF. CDR3 sequence (DNA): TGTGCCAGCAGTTTACGTCGGGACAGGGGGACCTACGAGCAGTACTTC.

The chain combines TRBV30 with TRBJ2-6, with D unresolved. Looked up from germline, CDR1 is GTSNPN and CDR2 is SVGIG (reference sequence). The CDR3 is 10 amino acids. Trimming pared 8 bases from V and 4 bases from J, leaving 3 bases between. This chain's CDR3 is CAGGANVLTF. CDR3 nucleotide sequence: TGTGCCGGGGGGGCCAACGTCCTGACTTTC. Filled out from reference TRBV30 and TRBJ2-6, the complete variable domain reads SQTIHQWPATLVQPVGSPLSLECTVEGTSNPNLYWYRQAAGRGLQLLFYSVGIGQISSEVPQNLSASRPQDRQFILSSKKLLLSDSGFYLCAGGANVLTFGAGSRLTVL.

The chain joins TRBV15 to TRBJ2-5, with 9 bases aligning to TRBD1. In germline, CDR1 is LNHNV, CDR2 YYDKDF (reference sequence). The CDR3 sequence is 14 residues long. The J segment lost 5 bases and the V segment lost 3 bases, leaving 4 bases of the junction unmatched. The DNA of the CDR3 is TGTGCCACCAGCAGCGGTGGGACAGGGGAGACCCAGTACTTC. Translating it yields CATSSGGTGETQYF.

This chain connects TRBV3-1 to TRBJ1-5; D possibly corresponds to TRBD1 (5 bases). Germline V CDR1 and CDR2: LGHDT, YNNKEL (reference sequence). The V end was cut by 4 bases, the J end by 6 bases, with 16 bases between. This CDR3 contains 15 residues. The CDR3 sequence is CASSPGPGFGQPQHF. The CDR3 bases are TGTGCCAGCAGCCCGGGACCGGGGTTCGGTCAGCCCCAGCATTTT.

The rearrangement joins TRBV9 to TRBJ2-1; weak D call: TRBD2 (5 bases). The CDR3 length is 17 residues. The ends were cut back, 0 bases at V and 10 bases at J, with 23 bases in the middle. CDR1 and CDR2 from the germline V gene are SGDLS and YYNGEE. CDR3 protein: CASSVAARAGGLEEQFF. The CDR3 DNA is TGTGCCAGCAGCGTAGCGGCCCGGGCGGGCGGTTTAGAGGAGCAGTTCTTC.

This chain uses TRBV20-1 with TRBJ2-1; the match to TRBD2 covers 8 bases. The CDR3 runs 14 residues. The J segment lost 2 bases and the V segment lost 0 bases, leaving 0 bases of the junction unmatched. Germline V gene data show CDR1 as DFQATT and CDR2 as SNEGSKA (reference sequence). The chain's CDR3 is CSAREAGAYNEQFF. CDR3 nucleotide sequence: TGCAGTGCTAGAGAAGCGGGAGCCTACAATGAGCAGTTCTTC.

The V and J genes are TRBV18 and TRBJ2-1, with unresolved D. Trimming cost V 1 base and J 9 bases, with 10 bases left between them. The CDR3 consists of 13 residues. Germline CDR1 is KGHSH and CDR2 is LQKENI. CDR3 loop: CASSPQSGAEQFF. DNA for the CDR3: TGTGCCAGCTCACCACAGTCGGGCGCTGAGCAGTTCTTC.